The 21 T cell receptor beta chains given below trace back to one sample, sequenced in a study of response to subunit inactivated influenza vaccine. TCRdb reprocessed the RT-PCR reads with MiXCR, giving one entry per CDR3 protein. The sample includes roughly 700,000 distinct CDR3 sequences, 15% to 17% seen only once; the top ten take roughly 10%. The specimen comprised PBMCs from blood, sampled 11 to 12 days after vaccination. All receptors derive from a man aged 45-65 years who received an inactivated influenza vaccine.

The V gene is TRBV7-2, the J gene TRBJ2-7; TRBD1 aligns across 7 bases. There are 16 residues in the CDR3. CDR1 SGHTA and CDR2 FQGNSA come from the germline V gene. V was pared by 2 bases and J by 6 bases, with 13 bases of the junction left unmatched. The CDR3 coding sequence is TGTGCCAGCAGCTTATATATCGAGACAGGGATTCCCGAGCAGTACTTC. Translated, it gives CASSLYIETGIPEQYF.

The J gene is TRBJ2-1, the V gene TRBV6-2 or TRBV6-3; 12 nucleotides line up with TRBD1. V was pared by 2 bases and J by 8 bases, with 4 bases of the junction left unmatched. The length of the CDR3 is 15 residues. CDR1 is MNHEY, CDR2 SVGEGT, per germline. The CDR3 DNA reads as TGTGCCAGCAGTTACGGGACAGGGGGCCGGGATGAGCAGTTCTTC. Amino acid sequence: CASSYGTGGRDEQFF.

This sequence joins TRBV29-1 and TRBJ2-7; D remains unclear. The CDR3 extends over 14 amino acids. Trimming took 4 bases from V and 9 from J, leaving 22 bases between them. The germline V gene has CDR1 SQVTM and CDR2 ANQGSEA. The CDR3 reads CSVAGRFSFLGQYF. The CDR3 DNA is TGCAGCGTTGCTGGCAGGTTCTCGTTCTTGGGGCAGTACTTC.

This clonotype was seen a handful of times. V gene TRBV20-1 combines with J gene TRBJ2-1; D is ambiguous. V was cut by 5 bases and J by 5 bases, with 10 bases left in between. The CDR3 is 12 amino acids. Germline CDR1 reads DFQATT; CDR2 reads SNEGSKA (reference sequence). The CDR3, as DNA: TGCAGTGCTGGCCCACGGCACAATGAGCAGTTCTTC. It is translated as CSAGPRHNEQFF.

This clonotype occurred a few times. The V and J genes are TRBV29-1 and TRBJ2-1, with 7 positions matching TRBD1. Germline values: CDR1 SQVTM, CDR2 ANQGSEA. The V gene end was trimmed by 0 bases and the J gene end by 0 bases; junction bases not matched to a gene: 11. The CDR3 sequence is 18 residues long. The CDR3 region has the DNA TGCAGCGTTGAAGAGAGGCTAGAGACAGGGAGCTCCTACAATGAGCAGTTCTTC. Translated: CSVEERLETGSSYNEQFF.

This clonotype was seen a few times. This chain joins TRBV10-3 and TRBJ2-3; D may match TRBD1 or TRBD2 (6 bases each). This CDR3 region has 16 residues. Germline CDR1 is ENHRY and CDR2 is SYGVKD. The germline V and J ends were trimmed by 4 bases and 4 bases, with 18 bases remaining between them. The CDR3 coding sequence is TGTGCCATCAGTGTTATGGGGGGCGCTCACCCAGATACGCAGTATTTT. Its protein product is CAISVMGGAHPDTQYF.

The chain carries TRBV4-3 and TRBJ2-1, with 7 positions matching TRBD1. The ends lost 4 bases at V and 8 bases at J; junction bases unmatched: 11. This CDR3 is built from 15 residues. The germline V gene encodes CDR1 LGHNA and CDR2 YSLEER. The CDR3: CASSRGQASRDEQFF. In DNA, the CDR3 is TGCGCCAGCAGCCGCGGACAGGCTAGTCGGGATGAGCAGTTCTTC.

This chain uses TRBV6-5 with TRBJ2-7; 7 bases map to TRBD1. V trimming: 0 bases; J trimming: 2 bases; junction bases outside the gene matches: 4. In germline, CDR1 is MNHEY, CDR2 SVGAGI. The CDR3 has 15 amino acids. The CDR3 region has the DNA TGTGCCAGCAGTTACTCAGGGGGCGCCCCCTACGAGCAGTACTTC. Protein sequence: CASSYSGGAPYEQYF.

This rearrangement joins TRBV7-3 to TRBJ2-2; 8 nucleotides line up with TRBD2. CDR1 is SGHTA and CDR2 is FQGTGA in the germline V gene. V lost 1 base, J lost 6 bases, and 4 bases stayed unmatched. This CDR3 comprises 15 residues. This CDR3 reads CASSLNGRGAGELFF. CDR3 bases: TGTGCCAGCAGCTTAAACGGGAGGGGGGCCGGGGAGCTGTTTTTT.

This clonotype was picked up many times. This rearrangement joins TRBV12-3 or TRBV12-4 to TRBJ1-4; D is possibly TRBD1 (6 bases). The CDR3 is made up of 13 amino acids. V shed 6 bases and J shed 8 bases, with 13 bases lying between them. CDR3: CASSLGTHEKLFF. In DNA, the CDR3 is TGTGCCAGCAGCCTTGGGACACACGAAAAACTGTTTTTT.

This clonotype has only a few counts. DNA for the CDR3: TGCAGTGCTCCCAGACTAGCGGGGGCCTTAAGCGAGCAGTACTTC. This codes for CSAPRLAGALSEQYF. The V call is TRBV20-1, the J call TRBJ2-7, with 12 nucleotides matching TRBD2. Germline loops: CDR1 DFQATT, CDR2 SNEGSKA (reference sequence). The length of the CDR3 is 15 residues. Trimming removed 5 bases from V and 6 bases from J; junction bases left unmatched: 11.

This rearrangement joins TRBV7-9 to TRBJ2-7, with D uncertain. The germline gives CDR1 SEHNR, CDR2 FQNEAQ (reference sequence). Trimming removed 3 bases from V and 6 bases from J, with 6 bases in between. The CDR3 length is 11 residues. In nucleotides, the CDR3 is TGTGCCAGCAGCTTTTCCATCGAGCAGTACTTC. Encoded protein: CASSFSIEQYF.

The table lists this clonotype with many counts. The V and J genes are TRBV12-3 or TRBV12-4 and TRBJ2-1; D remains unclear. V was trimmed by 6 bases and J by 5 bases, leaving 5 bases between them. This CDR3 region has 11 residues. CDR3 coding DNA: TGTGCCAGCAGACAAGACAATGAGCAGTTCTTC. This gives the protein CASRQDNEQFF.

This clonotype was picked up a small number of times. The V and J genes are TRBV2 and TRBJ2-2; a possible D gene is TRBD1 (6 bases). The CDR3 is 15 amino acids. Germline V CDR1 and CDR2: SNHLY, FYNNEI. V was cut by 3 bases and J by 1 base, with 9 bases left in between. The CDR3: CASSETGVNTGELFF. CDR3 DNA: TGTGCCAGCAGTGAGACAGGAGTGAACACCGGGGAGCTGTTTTTT.

This clonotype was found many times. The CDR3 reads CASSWTDSTDTQYF. In nucleotides, the CDR3 is TGCGCCAGCAGCTGGACCGACAGCACAGATACGCAGTATTTT. The chain is built from TRBV5-1 and TRBJ2-3, with D uncertain. Looked up from germline, CDR1 is SGHRS and CDR2 is YFSETQ. With 3 bases removed from V and 0 bases from J, the gap between germline ends came to 8 bases. This CDR3 comprises 14 residues.

V gene TRBV6-2 or TRBV6-3 combines with J gene TRBJ2-5; TRBD2 is a possible D gene (6 bases). The CDR3 is 16 residues long. V dropped 2 bases and J dropped 1 base, with 14 bases sitting between them. Germline assignment: CDR1 MNHEY and CDR2 SVGEGT. CDR3 nucleotide sequence: TGTGCCAGCAGTTACGGAGCGAGGAGGGCCCAAGAGACCCAGTACTTC. Translating it yields CASSYGARRAQETQYF.

This clonotype occurred a few times. The chain is built from TRBV20-1 and TRBJ2-1; tentative D call: TRBD1 (6 bases). The V end lost 3 bases, the J end lost 3 bases, and 18 bases lay between the germline ends. The CDR3 has 16 amino acids. CDR1 DFQATT and CDR2 SNEGSKA come from the germline V gene (reference sequence). CDR3 nucleotide sequence: TGCAGTGCTAGGGGGCAGGGGAAGGCTCTCTACAATGAGCAGTTCTTC. It is translated as CSARGQGKALYNEQFF.

This clonotype has just a few counts. V is TRBV7-2 and J is TRBJ2-1, with D unclear. The CDR3 runs 12 residues. The germline gives CDR1 SGHTA, CDR2 FQGNSA. V was shortened by 3 bases and J by 8 bases, with 8 bases between the two germline ends. The CDR3: CASSLLSYEQFF. CDR3 nucleotide sequence: TGTGCCAGCAGCTTGTTGAGCTATGAGCAGTTCTTC.

The chain couples TRBV7-6 to TRBJ2-2; TRBD1 matches at 9 bases. The CDR3 spans 15 residues. J was trimmed by 6 bases and V by 3 bases; bases with no gene match: 5. Per the germline V gene, CDR1 is SGHVS and CDR2 is FNYEAQ. CDR3 sequence (DNA): TGTGCCAGCAGCTTTCCGGGACAGGGAGCCGGGGAGCTGTTTTTT. Residues: CASSFPGQGAGELFF.

This clonotype was counted between two and nine times. The chain links TRBV20-1 to TRBJ2-3, with 8 bases lining up with TRBD2. The germline V gene encodes CDR1 DFQATT and CDR2 SNEGSKA (reference sequence). V shed 1 base and J 4 bases; nucleotides not matched to a gene: 7. The CDR3 contains 15 residues. The CDR3 region is CSARASGRVPDTQYF. The CDR3 nucleotides are TGCAGTGCTAGAGCCAGCGGGAGAGTCCCAGATACGCAGTATTTT.

This clonotype was counted only a few times. This chain connects TRBV5-6 to TRBJ1-5; D ambiguous. The V end was cut by 0 bases, the J end by 3 bases, with 10 bases between. CDR1 and CDR2 (germline): SGHDT, YYEEEE. The CDR3 is 15 amino acids. In nucleotides, the CDR3 is TGTGCCAGCAGCTTGGCTTTTGATTACAATCAGCCCCAGCATTTT. Residues: CASSLAFDYNQPQHF.